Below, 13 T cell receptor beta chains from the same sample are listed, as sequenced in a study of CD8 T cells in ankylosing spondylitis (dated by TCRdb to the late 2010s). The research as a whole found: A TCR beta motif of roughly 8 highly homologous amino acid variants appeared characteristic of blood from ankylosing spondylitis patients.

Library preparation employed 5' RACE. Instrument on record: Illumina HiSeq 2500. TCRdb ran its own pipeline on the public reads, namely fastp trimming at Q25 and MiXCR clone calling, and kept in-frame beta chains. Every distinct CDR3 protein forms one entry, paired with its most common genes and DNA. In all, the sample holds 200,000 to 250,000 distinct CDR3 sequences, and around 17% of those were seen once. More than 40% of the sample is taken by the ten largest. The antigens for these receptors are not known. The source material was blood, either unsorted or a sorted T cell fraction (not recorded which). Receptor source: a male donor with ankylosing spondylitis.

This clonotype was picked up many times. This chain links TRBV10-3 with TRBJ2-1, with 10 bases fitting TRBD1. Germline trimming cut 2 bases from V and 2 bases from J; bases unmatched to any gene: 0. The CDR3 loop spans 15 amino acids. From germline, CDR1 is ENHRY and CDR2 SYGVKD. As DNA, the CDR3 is TGTGCCATCAGTGAGGGGACAGGGGCCTACAATGAGCAGTTCTTC. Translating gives CAISEGTGAYNEQFF.

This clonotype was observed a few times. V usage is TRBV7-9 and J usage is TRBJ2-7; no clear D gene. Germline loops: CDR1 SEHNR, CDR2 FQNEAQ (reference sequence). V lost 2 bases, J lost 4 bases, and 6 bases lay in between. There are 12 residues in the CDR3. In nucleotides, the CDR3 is TGTGCCAGCAGCTTAATCCAATACGAGCAGTACTTC. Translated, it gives CASSLIQYEQYF.

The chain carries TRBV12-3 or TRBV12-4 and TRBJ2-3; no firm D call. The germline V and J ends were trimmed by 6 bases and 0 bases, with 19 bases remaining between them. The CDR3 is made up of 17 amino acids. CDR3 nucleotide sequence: TGTGCCAGCAGCCCCCACGGGTCTTACTCTAGCACAGATACGCAGTATTTT. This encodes CASSPHGSYSSTDTQYF.

CDR3 residues: CSASRADPTDTQYF. The CDR3 DNA is TGCAGCGCCTCACGAGCGGACCCAACAGATACGCAGTATTTT. The rearrangement links TRBV29-1 to TRBJ2-3; a weak D match, TRBD2 (5 bases). This CDR3 comprises 14 residues. Germline V lookup: CDR1 SQVTM, CDR2 ANQGSEA. Deletions cut 7 bases from V and 3 bases from J, with 17 bases between.

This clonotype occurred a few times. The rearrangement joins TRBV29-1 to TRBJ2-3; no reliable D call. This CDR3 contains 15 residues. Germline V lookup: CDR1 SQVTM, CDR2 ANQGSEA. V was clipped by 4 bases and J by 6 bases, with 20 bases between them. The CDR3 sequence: CSVAKESGAHDTQYF. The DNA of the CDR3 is TGCAGCGTTGCCAAGGAGTCCGGCGCACATGATACGCAGTATTTT.

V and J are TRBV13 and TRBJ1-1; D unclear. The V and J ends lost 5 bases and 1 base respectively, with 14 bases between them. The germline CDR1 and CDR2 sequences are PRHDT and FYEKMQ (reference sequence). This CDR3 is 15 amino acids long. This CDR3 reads CASSRLIGGNTEAFF. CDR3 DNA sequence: TGTGCCAGCAGCCGTCTTATAGGAGGGAACACTGAAGCTTTCTTT.

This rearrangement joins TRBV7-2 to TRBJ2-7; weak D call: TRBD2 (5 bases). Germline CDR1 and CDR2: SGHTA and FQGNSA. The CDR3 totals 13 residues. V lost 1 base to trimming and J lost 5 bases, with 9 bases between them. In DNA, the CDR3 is TGTGCCAGCAGCTTAGGAGGGCTCCACGAGCAGTACTTC. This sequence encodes CASSLGGLHEQYF. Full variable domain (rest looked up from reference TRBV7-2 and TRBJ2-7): GAGVSQSPSNKVTEKGKDVELRCDPISGHTALYWYRQSLGQGLEFLIYFQGNSAPDKSGLPSDRFSAERTGGSVSTLTIQRTQQEDSAVYLCASSLGGLHEQYFGPGTRLTVT.

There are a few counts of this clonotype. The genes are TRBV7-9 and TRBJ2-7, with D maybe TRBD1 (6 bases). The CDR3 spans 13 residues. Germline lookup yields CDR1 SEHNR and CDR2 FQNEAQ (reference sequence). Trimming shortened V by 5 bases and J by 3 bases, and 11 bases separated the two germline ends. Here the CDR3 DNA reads TGTGCCAGCAGCCCCATAGGGGGCTACGAGCAGTACTTC. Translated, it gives CASSPIGGYEQYF.

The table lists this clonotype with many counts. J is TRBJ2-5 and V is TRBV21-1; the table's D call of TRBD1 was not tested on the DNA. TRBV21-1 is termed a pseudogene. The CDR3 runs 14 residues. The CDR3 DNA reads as TGTGCCAGCAGCGTACAGGTTTGGGGGGAGACCCAGTACTTC. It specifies CASSVQVWGETQYF.

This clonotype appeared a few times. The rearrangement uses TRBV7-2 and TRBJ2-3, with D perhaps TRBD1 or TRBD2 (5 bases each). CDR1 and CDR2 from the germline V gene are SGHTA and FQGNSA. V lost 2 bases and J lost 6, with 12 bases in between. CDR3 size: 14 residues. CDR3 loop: CASSLLAGADTQYF. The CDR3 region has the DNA TGTGCCAGCAGCTTACTGGCCGGGGCTGATACGCAGTATTTT.

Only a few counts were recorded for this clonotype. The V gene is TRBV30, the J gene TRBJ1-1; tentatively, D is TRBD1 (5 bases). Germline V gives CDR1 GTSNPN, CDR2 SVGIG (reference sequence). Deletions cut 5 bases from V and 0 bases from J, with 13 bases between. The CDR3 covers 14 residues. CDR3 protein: CAWERDRLNTEAFF. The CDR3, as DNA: TGTGCCTGGGAGCGCGACAGACTGAACACTGAAGCTTTCTTT.

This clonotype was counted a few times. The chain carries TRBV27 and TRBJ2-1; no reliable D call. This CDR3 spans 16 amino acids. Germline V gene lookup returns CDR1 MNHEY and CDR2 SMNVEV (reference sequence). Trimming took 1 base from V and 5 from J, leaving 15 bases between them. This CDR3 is CASSLFWGAENNEQFF. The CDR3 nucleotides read TGTGCCAGCAGTTTATTTTGGGGTGCGGAAAACAATGAGCAGTTCTTC.

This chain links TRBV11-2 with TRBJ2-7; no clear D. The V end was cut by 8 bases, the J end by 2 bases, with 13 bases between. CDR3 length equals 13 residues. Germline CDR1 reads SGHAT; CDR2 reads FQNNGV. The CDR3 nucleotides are TGTGCCAGCGGCGACACCGTTCCCTACGAGCAGTACTTC. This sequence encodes CASGDTVPYEQYF.